This T cell receptor beta chain was documented in a study of T-cell reconstitution after alpha-beta-depleted transplantation in children. The study, taken as a whole, reports: Some patients' high day-60 TCRbeta diversity was attributed to recipient cells surviving conditioning.

Preparation of the TCRbeta library involved a method that used unique molecular identifiers. One entry per CDR3 protein results from TCRdb running MiXCR on the PCR reads. Here the sample spans about 580,000 distinct CDR3 sequences, approximately 22% being singletons. As regards this clonotype: Its antigen is unidentified. Its ends do not fully match the called genes, so a read error is possible.

The germline V gene encodes CDR1 DFQATT and CDR2 SNEGSKA (reference sequence). CDR3 length equals 10 residues. V gene TRBV20-1 combines with J gene TRBJ1-2; D remains ambiguous. Sequencing was performed on PBMCs, mostly from graft donor cells, taken 360 days after TCRalphabeta/CD19-depleted stem cell transplant. The TCR sequence derives from a boy under two years old who had a stem cell transplant for acute myeloid leukemia, so the T cells may come from the graft donor. The CDR3, as DNA: TGCAGTGCTGGTCTACCGTTAGCCTTCTTC. It translates to CSAGLPLAFF.